A single sample gave rise to the 32 T cell receptor beta chains below, sequenced in a study of cytomegalovirus exposure and HLA in healthy donors. Using immunoSEQ multiplex PCR, the repertoire was profiled, and TCRdb retains in-frame clones only, with some absent. This table has about 280,000 clones, roughly 90% appearing once. Sequencing was done on a sample of PBMCs. Receptors were obtained from a woman aged 18-29 years in good health and CMV-seronegative.

This rearrangement joins TRBV5-1 to TRBJ1-2; 10 nucleotides line up with TRBD1. The J segment lost 5 bases and the V segment lost 4 bases, leaving 8 bases of the junction unmatched. Per the germline V gene, CDR1 is SGHRS and CDR2 is YFSETQ. The CDR3 has 15 residues. CDR3 sequence: CASSRETGQGYGYTF. CDR3 nucleotide sequence: TGCGCCAGCAGCCGCGAAACGGGACAGGGGTATGGCTACACCTTC.

This clone was observed a handful of times. The rearrangement joins TRBV25-1 to TRBJ2-7; 10 bases agree with TRBD1. The CDR3 runs to 13 residues. The germline V gene encodes CDR1 MGHDK and CDR2 SYGVNS. The junction had 2 bases not matched to a gene; V was cut back by 7 bases and J by 2 bases. The CDR3 spells CASKGTGAYEQYF. The CDR3 bases are TGTGCCAGCAAAGGGACAGGGGCCTACGAGCAGTACTTC.

The CDR3 sequence: CASSFRTDTQYF. CDR3 DNA sequence: TGTGCCAGCAGTTTTAGAACAGATACGCAGTATTTT. The chain uses TRBV27 and TRBJ2-3; D is undetermined. Deletions cut 3 bases from V and 3 bases from J, with 4 bases between. Germline lookup yields CDR1 MNHEY and CDR2 SMNVEV (reference sequence). The CDR3 loop spans 12 amino acids.

J is TRBJ2-1 and V is TRBV28, with 7 bases matching TRBD1. Germline trimming cut 6 bases from V and 6 bases from J; bases unmatched to any gene: 5. CDR1 is MDHEN, CDR2 SYDVKM, per germline. There are 13 residues in the CDR3. CDR3 region: CASRQGSFNEQFF. In nucleotides, the CDR3 is TGTGCCAGCAGACAGGGGAGTTTCAATGAGCAGTTCTTC. Together with reference TRBV28 and TRBJ2-1, the CDR3 gives the full variable domain: DVKVTQSSRYLVKRTGEKVFLECVQDMDHENMFWYRQDPGLGLRLIYFSYDVKMKEKGDIPEGYSVSREKKERFSLILESASTNQTSMYLCASRQGSFNEQFFGPGTRLTVL.

V is TRBV27 and J is TRBJ2-7, with a weak D call TRBD1 (6 bases). The CDR3 spans 14 residues. CDR1 and CDR2 from the germline V gene are MNHEY and SMNVEV (reference sequence). V was pared by 10 bases and J by 2 bases, with 18 bases between. The CDR3 region is CATNPGTSPYEQYF. Here the CDR3 DNA reads TGTGCCACGAACCCCGGGACATCACCCTACGAGCAGTACTTC.

The chain combines TRBV7-9 with TRBJ2-3; the D gene is possibly TRBD1 (6 bases). The CDR3 loop spans 12 amino acids. Trimming took 6 bases from V and 6 from J, leaving 10 bases between them. Germline loops: CDR1 SEHNR, CDR2 FQNEAQ (reference sequence). The CDR3 sequence is CASSIDRDTQYF. CDR3 in DNA: TGTGCCAGCAGTATAGACAGGGATACGCAGTATTTT. The full variable domain, completed using reference TRBV7-9 and TRBJ2-3, is DTGVSQNPRHKITKRGQNVTFRCDPISEHNRLYWYRQTLGQGPEFLTYFQNEAQLEKSRLLSDRFSAERPKGSFSTLEIQRTEQGDSAMYLCASSIDRDTQYFGPGTRLTVL.

The rearrangement joins TRBV5-1 to TRBJ2-1; 7 nucleotides line up with TRBD2. The V segment lost 2 bases and the J segment 0 bases; nucleotides outside the gene matches: 2. This CDR3 has 15 amino acids. In germline, CDR1 is SGHRS, CDR2 YFSETQ. The CDR3 DNA sequence: TGCGCCAGCAGCTTCGTAGCGGGCTCCTACAATGAGCAGTTCTTC. It codes for CASSFVAGSYNEQFF. The variable domain in full, with the rest retrieved from reference TRBV5-1 and TRBJ2-1, is KAGVTQTPRYLIKTRGQQVTLSCSPISGHRSVSWYQQTPGQGLQFLFEYFSETQRNKGNFPGRFSGRQFSNSRSEMNVSTLELGDSALYLCASSFVAGSYNEQFFGPGTRLTVL.

The V and J genes are TRBV4-2 and TRBJ1-6; 9 nucleotides align to TRBD1. CDR3 length: 14 amino acids. Germline V gene lookup returns CDR1 LGHNA and CDR2 YNFKEQ. V shed 4 bases, J shed 9 bases, and the junction held 4 bases outside the gene matches. CDR3 nucleotides: TGTGCCAGCAGCCTTGGGACAGGGATTTCACCCCTCCACTTT. Its translation is CASSLGTGISPLHF.

This chain links TRBV15 with TRBJ2-3, with TRBD1 matching 10 bases. J was trimmed by 7 bases and V by 3 bases; bases with no gene match: 13. Germline V lookup: CDR1 LNHNV, CDR2 YYDKDF (reference sequence). The CDR3 has 17 residues. The DNA for the CDR3 is TGTGCCACCAGCAGGAAAACAAGAGGGACAGGGGCACATACGCAGTATTTT. Translated: CATSRKTRGTGAHTQYF.

This chain joins TRBV2 and TRBJ1-2; 7 bases agree with TRBD1. The CDR3 sequence is 14 residues long. Germline V gene lookup returns CDR1 SNHLY and CDR2 FYNNEI. The V and J ends lost 5 bases and 8 bases, in that order; junction bases with no gene match: 11. The CDR3 region is CASSIGGGRGGYTF. The CDR3 DNA follows: TGTGCCAGCAGTATAGGGGGCGGCCGTGGCGGCTACACCTTC.

The V and J genes are TRBV19 and TRBJ2-2; the match to TRBD1 covers 8 bases. Losses at the gene ends were 3 bases for V and 4 bases for J; bases not matched to a gene: 7. The CDR3 spans 16 residues. Germline V gene data show CDR1 as LNHDA and CDR2 as SQIVND (reference sequence). For the CDR3, the DNA is TGTGCCAGTAGTATCGCGCAGGGGGCTATCACCGGGGAGCTGTTTTTT. It encodes CASSIAQGAITGELFF.

This chain connects TRBV28 to TRBJ1-1, with D perhaps TRBD1 (5 bases). V dropped 6 bases and J dropped 5 bases, with 16 bases sitting between them. The V gene's germline CDR1 is MDHEN and CDR2 SYDVKM. The CDR3 is 14 residues long. This chain's CDR3 is CASSPGRGLTEAFF. DNA for the CDR3: TGTGCCAGCAGCCCCGGTCGGGGACTTACTGAAGCTTTCTTT.

This chain uses TRBV11-2 with TRBJ2-7, with 15 bases matching TRBD2. The junction had 3 bases not matched to a gene; V was cut back by 5 bases and J by 4 bases. The CDR3 length is 15 residues. The V gene's germline CDR1 is SGHAT and CDR2 FQNNGV. The CDR3 DNA reads as TGTGCCAGCAGCGCCGGGACTAGCGGGAGGTACGAGCAGTACTTC. Translation: CASSAGTSGRYEQYF. Full variable domain (missing parts from reference TRBV11-2 and TRBJ2-7): EAGVAQSPRYKIIEKRQSVAFWCNPISGHATLYWYQQILGQGPKLLIQFQNNGVVDDSQLPKDRFSAERLKGVDSTLKIQPAKLEDSAVYLCASSAGTSGRYEQYFGPGTRLTVT.

The chain recombines TRBV5-4 with TRBJ1-1; D not resolved. V was trimmed by 4 bases and J by 0 bases, leaving 13 bases between them. The CDR3 sequence is 15 residues long. Germline V CDR1 and CDR2: SGHNT, YYREEE (reference sequence). CDR3: CASSLDAGMNTEAFF. Here the CDR3 DNA reads TGTGCCAGCAGCCTGGACGCAGGAATGAACACTGAAGCTTTCTTT.

The chain uses TRBV2 and TRBJ2-1; D gene ambiguous. V was pared by 10 bases and J by 7 bases, with 8 bases between. This CDR3 spans 10 amino acids. CDR1 SNHLY and CDR2 FYNNEI come from the germline V gene. The CDR3 nucleotides read TGTGCCATCGTGAGGAATGAGCAGTTCTTC. The encoded protein is CAIVRNEQFF.

The table lists this clone with a count of one. The rearrangement links TRBV4-1 to TRBJ2-7, with a tentative D call TRBD2 (6 bases). There are 16 residues in the CDR3. CDR1 MGHRA and CDR2 YSYEKL come from the germline V gene. The V end was cut by 4 bases, the J end by 5 bases, with 21 bases between. The CDR3 nucleotides are TGCGCCAGCAGCCCGGTTGGGAGGAGTAATTTTGACGAGCAGTACTTC. It is translated as CASSPVGRSNFDEQYF.

The chain recombines TRBV28 with TRBJ2-3, with 10 bases lining up with TRBD2. Per germline, CDR1 MDHEN and CDR2 SYDVKM. The V and J ends lost 5 bases and 2 bases, in that order; junction bases with no gene match: 19. This CDR3 has 20 amino acids. DNA of the CDR3: TGTGCCAGCAGTCCGCTATTACTAGCGGGACTCAACCCAAACACAGATACGCAGTATTTT. This encodes CASSPLLLAGLNPNTDTQYF.

The chain employs TRBV2 and TRBJ2-4; D is undetermined. Germline lookup yields CDR1 SNHLY and CDR2 FYNNEI. The CDR3 contains 14 residues. Between the trimmed V and J ends, which lost 4 bases and 0 bases, there was a span of 7 bases. DNA for the CDR3: TGTGCCAGCAGTGGCGGTAAAGCCAAAAACATTCAGTACTTC. Its protein product is CASSGGKAKNIQYF.

The gene calls are TRBV18 and TRBJ1-6, with 7 bases that match TRBD1. The CDR3 has 15 amino acids. Unmatched junction bases numbered 6, after V lost 3 bases and J lost 7 bases. Germline V lookup: CDR1 KGHSH, CDR2 LQKENI. CDR3 loop: CASSPLGQENSPLHF. The DNA of the CDR3 is TGTGCCAGCTCACCCCTCGGACAGGAGAATTCACCCCTCCACTTT.

A note on this clone: One end of the junction does not line up with germline, which may come from a read error. The rearrangement links TRBV28 to TRBJ2-6; D perhaps matches TRBD1 (6 bases). Germline values: CDR1 MDHEN, CDR2 SYDVKM. The CDR3 runs to 19 residues. This CDR3 is CASSPPGQGIVSRANVLTF. The DNA of the CDR3 is TGTGCCAGCAGCCCTCCTGGGCAGGGGATTGTCTCTAGGGCCAACGTCCTGACTTTC.

V usage is TRBV5-4 and J usage is TRBJ2-1; tentatively, D is TRBD2 (5 bases). The V end lost 4 bases, the J end lost 10 bases, and 9 bases lay between the germline ends. Germline V gives CDR1 SGHNT, CDR2 YYREEE (reference sequence). The CDR3 loop spans 11 amino acids. Here the CDR3 reads CASSGGLEQFF. CDR3 sequence (DNA): TGTGCCAGCAGCGGAGGATTAGAGCAGTTCTTC.

This clone was observed a single time. This chain uses TRBV4-3 with TRBJ1-2; D may be TRBD1 (6 bases). CDR3 size: 16 residues. Trimming left V 3 bases short and J 2 bases short, with 16 bases between. The germline V gene encodes CDR1 LGHNA and CDR2 YSLEER. The CDR3 reads CASSHGDRKTNYGYTF. The CDR3 region has the DNA TGCGCCAGCAGCCACGGAGACAGGAAGACCAACTATGGCTACACCTTC.

This chain joins TRBV6-6 and TRBJ2-6; tentative D call: TRBD1 (6 bases). Germline CDR1 MNHNY, CDR2 SVGAGI (reference sequence). This CDR3 region has 15 residues. V shed 7 bases and J shed 4 bases, with 14 bases lying between them. CDR3 protein: CASTLQGLGANVLTF. The CDR3 nucleotides are TGTGCCAGCACCTTGCAGGGGTTAGGGGCCAACGTCCTGACTTTC.

The chain carries TRBV13 and TRBJ1-2; D unclear. Trimming took 5 bases from V and 0 from J, leaving 13 bases between them. This CDR3 is built from 15 residues. Germline V lookup: CDR1 PRHDT, CDR2 FYEKMQ (reference sequence). In nucleotides, the CDR3 is TGTGCCAGCAGCAAAGAGGGAGTCCCTAACTATGGCTACACCTTC. Translated: CASSKEGVPNYGYTF.

The chain has TRBV5-1 and TRBJ2-2, with 12 bases lining up with TRBD2. The CDR3 runs to 13 residues. J was trimmed by 13 bases and V by 7 bases; bases with no gene match: 8. Germline V gene sequence: CDR1 SGHRS, CDR2 YFSETQ. Here the CDR3 DNA reads TGCGCCAGCCGACTAGCGGGGGCCTTGGGGCTGTTTTTT. This encodes CASRLAGALGLFF.

This chain connects TRBV28 to TRBJ2-5; 7 bases map to TRBD1. Germline V CDR1 and CDR2: MDHEN, SYDVKM. V was pared by 5 bases and J by 0 bases, with 6 bases of the junction left unmatched. The CDR3 consists of 15 residues. CDR3 sequence reads: CASSLLQGNQETQYF. The CDR3 DNA sequence: TGTGCCAGCAGTCTGTTACAGGGGAACCAAGAGACCCAGTACTTC.

The V and J genes are TRBV30 and TRBJ2-7; 13 bases match TRBD2. This CDR3 spans 17 amino acids. Germline V gene data show CDR1 as GTSNPN and CDR2 as SVGIG (reference sequence). V shed 1 base and J 4 bases; nucleotides not matched to a gene: 10. The CDR3 spells CAWSGTSGSIGQYEQYF. The CDR3 region has the DNA TGTGCCTGGAGTGGGACTAGCGGGAGTATTGGTCAGTACGAGCAGTACTTC.

CDR3 nucleotide sequence: TGTGCCAGCAGCGAACCGGGACAGCTCTATGGCTACACCTTC. Its translation: CASSEPGQLYGYTF. This rearrangement joins TRBV11-2 to TRBJ1-2; TRBD1 matches at 7 bases. In germline, CDR1 is SGHAT, CDR2 FQNNGV. The V segment lost 5 bases and the J segment 4 bases; nucleotides outside the gene matches: 7. The CDR3 covers 14 residues.

This rearrangement joins TRBV25-1 to TRBJ2-3, with TRBD1 matching 7 bases. Germline V lookup: CDR1 MGHDK, CDR2 SYGVNS. Unmatched junction bases numbered 13, after V lost 4 bases and J lost 3 bases. The CDR3 runs 17 residues. As DNA, the CDR3 is TGTGCCAGCAGTGCCCAAAACAGGGGCTGGAAGACAGATACGCAGTATTTT. Protein: CASSAQNRGWKTDTQYF.

CDR3 nucleotides: TGTGCCAGCAGTGAGAAGGGGAGGTGGAGCACTGAAGCTTTCTTT. It translates to CASSEKGRWSTEAFF. The chain uses TRBV25-1 and TRBJ1-1; D is possibly TRBD1 (5 bases). With 3 bases removed from V and 4 bases from J, the gap between germline ends came to 15 bases. Germline V gene data show CDR1 as MGHDK and CDR2 as SYGVNS. There are 15 residues in the CDR3.

The chain carries TRBV30 and TRBJ2-3; D may be TRBD2 (5 bases). Germline V CDR1 and CDR2: GTSNPN, SVGIG (reference sequence). The CDR3 covers 14 residues. V gave up 0 bases and J gave up 4 bases, with 11 bases separating them. The CDR3 DNA is TGTGCCTGGAGTGTCGGGGAGCCTTCAGATACGCAGTATTTT. Translation gives CAWSVGEPSDTQYF.

This chain connects TRBV7-6 to TRBJ2-1; 10 bases map to TRBD2. The CDR3 spans 17 residues. V shed 5 bases, J shed 1 base, and the junction held 8 bases outside the gene matches. Germline values: CDR1 SGHVS, CDR2 FNYEAQ. The CDR3 DNA sequence: TGTGCCAGCAGCGGGGGGCTAGCGGGAGTATCCTACAATGAGCAGTTCTTC. Protein sequence: CASSGGLAGVSYNEQFF. The full variable domain, its missing parts supplied by reference TRBV7-6 and TRBJ2-1, is GAGVSQSPRYKVTKRGQDVALRCDPISGHVSLYWYRQALGQGPEFLTYFNYEAQQDKSGLPNDRFSAERPEGSISTLTIQRTEQRDSAMYRCASSGGLAGVSYNEQFFGPGTRLTVL.